The 5 T cell receptor beta chains given below trace back to one sample, sequenced in a study of blood T cells in healthy people across ages. Then a second PCR, running roughly 7 to 11 cycles, was carried out with a sample-barcoded 5' primer and a J-beta primer mix. From the 5' RACE reads, TCRdb called clonotypes with MiXCR, one entry per CDR3 protein. The table records hundreds of thousands of distinct CDR3 sequences, roughly 41% of them present only once. Sequenced sample: blood. These receptors were taken from an elderly man in good health.

The chain carries TRBV20-1 and TRBJ2-3, with 9 nucleotides matching TRBD2. Per the germline V gene, CDR1 is DFQATT and CDR2 is SNEGSKA (reference sequence). V lost 5 bases to trimming and J lost 3 bases; unmatched junction nucleotides: 9. This CDR3 has 15 residues. This chain's CDR3 is CSAAGGLAITDTQYF. The CDR3 DNA is TGCAGTGCTGCTGGTGGACTAGCGATAACAGATACGCAGTATTTT.

J is TRBJ2-5 and V is TRBV9; D is possibly TRBD1 (6 bases). Trimming removed 1 base at V and 2 bases at J, with 9 bases between. Germline V gene lookup returns CDR1 SGDLS and CDR2 YYNGEE. CDR3 size: 14 residues. CDR3 loop: CASSVPGQQETQYF. For the CDR3, the DNA is TGTGCCAGCAGCGTACCCGGACAGCAAGAGACCCAGTACTTC.

This clonotype was recorded once. This sequence joins TRBV18 and TRBJ1-1; no firm D call. V gave up 1 base and J gave up 6 bases, with 6 bases separating them. The CDR3 extends over 12 amino acids. CDR1 is KGHSH, CDR2 LQKENI, per germline. The CDR3 nucleotides are TGTGCCAGCTCACCACTGTTCCCTGAAGCTTTCTTT. Its translation: CASSPLFPEAFF. The full variable domain, in which reference TRBV18 and TRBJ1-1 provide the parts outside the CDR3, is NAGVMQNPRHLVRRRGQEARLRCSPMKGHSHVYWYRQLPEEGLKFMVYLQKENIIDESGMPKERFSAEFPKEGPSILRIQQVVRGDSAAYFCASSPLFPEAFFGQGTRLTVV.

The genes are TRBV28 and TRBJ2-7; possibly TRBD1 or TRBD2 for D (5 bases each). Germline CDR1 reads MDHEN; CDR2 reads SYDVKM. V was pared by 5 bases and J by 5 bases, with 19 bases between. The CDR3 is made up of 15 amino acids. CDR3 coding DNA: TGTGCCAGCAGTCCGCCCGGGACCTTGTCCAACGAGCAGTACTTC. Translating it yields CASSPPGTLSNEQYF.

V is TRBV20-1 and J is TRBJ1-1; a possible D gene is TRBD1 (5 bases). V was shortened by 5 bases and J by 5 bases, with 15 bases between the two germline ends. The CDR3 covers 13 residues. CDR1 and CDR2 (germline): DFQATT, SNEGSKA (reference sequence). CDR3 loop: CSASTGGKTEAFF. In nucleotides, the CDR3 is TGCAGTGCTTCCACGGGGGGGAAGACTGAAGCTTTCTTT.